This T cell receptor (beta chain) was identified during a study of blood T cell repertoires in COVID-19. Study overall: Specimens from acute and convalescent COVID-19 originated in the United States, Italy and Spain. PBMCs, B-cell-depleted T cells, or T cells were the source of the cDNA or gDNA that made up the material.

This CDR3 spans 17 amino acids. Trimming removed 6 bases at V and 5 bases at J, with 26 bases between. From germline, CDR1 is SGHDT and CDR2 YYEEEE. In the authors' workflow: Quantification of nucleated cells was approximated via reference gene primer amplification. Only in-frame clones appear in the TCRdb table, and some are missing; sequencing was by immunoSEQ multiplex PCR. V and J calls and clone size are those listed in that table; D and trimming were worked out from the DNA. The data contain approximately 170,000 clones, approximately 81% of them seen just once; the ten biggest clones take up 8% to 11%.

This chain connects TRBV5-6 to TRBJ2-5, with TRBD1 as a possible D gene (6 bases). The sequence was collected from a woman aged 80 or over with active or convalescent COVID-19. Material for sequencing was peripheral blood. CDR3 residues: CASTARRDLGGRETQYF. CDR3 sequence (DNA): TGTGCCAGCACGGCCCGCCGGGATTTAGGGGGTCGGGAGACCCAGTACTTC.